These 19 T cell receptor beta chains originate from one sample sequenced in a study of T cells after yellow fever vaccination. TCRdb redid the calling of the 5' RACE reads with MiXCR, one entry per CDR3 protein. This sample has a few hundred thousand distinct CDR3 sequences, with around 20% found just once. The material was PBMCs, obtained before the yellow fever booster vaccination. The receptors were gathered from a man between 18 and 35 years old who received the YFV17D yellow fever vaccine.

The rearrangement joins TRBV7-8 to TRBJ1-2, with 11 bases matching TRBD1. Germline CDR1 SGHVS, CDR2 FQNEAQ. CDR3 length: 15 amino acids. J gave up 6 bases and V 4 bases, and 7 bases lay outside the gene matches. The CDR3 sequence: CASSSWTGGYDGYTF. The CDR3 DNA is TGTGCCAGCAGCTCATGGACAGGGGGCTATGATGGCTACACCTTC. Using reference TRBV7-8 and TRBJ1-2 for the parts outside the CDR3, the full variable domain is GAGVSQSPRYKVAKRGQDVALRCDPISGHVSLFWYQQALGQGPEFLTYFQNEAQLDKSGLPSDRFFAERPEGSVSTLKIQRTQQEDSAVYLCASSSWTGGYDGYTFGSGTRLTVV.

This clonotype was seen once. V gene TRBV5-1 combines with J gene TRBJ2-7; the match to TRBD2 covers 13 bases. V trimming: 3 bases; J trimming: 3 bases; junction bases outside the gene matches: 3. This CDR3 has 15 amino acids. CDR1 is SGHRS and CDR2 is YFSETQ in the germline V gene. This chain's CDR3 is CASSWTSGGDYEQYF. CDR3 DNA sequence: TGCGCCAGCAGCTGGACTAGCGGGGGCGACTACGAGCAGTACTTC.

This clonotype was counted at least ten times. This sequence joins TRBV6-1 and TRBJ2-6; D uncertain. This CDR3 comprises 20 residues. CDR1 and CDR2 from the germline V gene are MNHNS and SASEGT. V was trimmed by 2 bases and J by 0 bases, leaving 20 bases between them. The DNA for the CDR3 is TGTGCCAGCAGTGAAAGTTTAACGCAAGTCCATTTCTCTGGGGCCAACGTCCTGACTTTC. This codes for CASSESLTQVHFSGANVLTF.

This clonotype turned up a few times. CDR3 in DNA: TGTGCCACACACCTTCGGAACATCAACACCGGGGAGCTGTTTTTT. This gives the protein CATHLRNINTGELFF. The chain carries TRBV12-3 or TRBV12-4 and TRBJ2-2; unclear D gene. V lost 10 bases to trimming and J lost 2 bases, with 17 bases between them. CDR3 length: 15 residues.

CDR3 DNA sequence: TGCGCCAGCAGCCAAGAGTTCAGGATCCAAGAGACCCAGTACTTC. It yields the protein CASSQEFRIQETQYF. V gene TRBV4-3 combines with J gene TRBJ2-5; D is undetermined. Trimming stripped 0 bases from V and 1 base from J, with 9 bases between. This CDR3 has 15 residues. The germline CDR1 and CDR2 sequences are LGHNA and YSLEER.

This clonotype turned up a few times. CDR3 bases: TGTGCCAGCAGCTTGTCTACGGAGACCCAGTACTTC. Its protein is CASSLSTETQYF. The V and J genes are TRBV7-9 and TRBJ2-5; D is undetermined. The germline V and J ends were trimmed by 3 bases and 5 bases, with 7 bases remaining between them. This CDR3 spans 12 amino acids. Germline V gene lookup returns CDR1 SEHNR and CDR2 FQNEAQ (reference sequence).

This clonotype has more than one count but fewer than ten. The CDR3 DNA is TGTGCCAGCAGTTTGGGGACTGAAAGCACTGAAGCTTTCTTT. It specifies CASSLGTESTEAFF. The V and J genes are TRBV28 and TRBJ1-1; D is perhaps TRBD1 (5 bases). V lost 3 bases, J lost 4 bases, and 12 bases lay in between. CDR1 is MDHEN, CDR2 SYDVKM, per germline. The CDR3 is made up of 14 amino acids.

A few counts support this clonotype. The J gene is TRBJ2-3, the V gene TRBV7-9; TRBD2 matches 11 bases. The germline V gene encodes CDR1 SEHNR and CDR2 FQNEAQ (reference sequence). This CDR3 spans 14 amino acids. V was clipped by 5 bases and J by 5 bases; unmatched bases: 3. CDR3 in amino acids: CASSPTSGEDTQYF. CDR3 DNA: TGTGCCAGCAGCCCGACTAGCGGGGAAGATACGCAGTATTTT.

The rearrangement joins TRBV5-1 to TRBJ2-1, with D possibly matching TRBD2 (5 bases). There are 16 residues in the CDR3. V was trimmed by 4 bases and J by 6 bases, leaving 20 bases between them. CDR1 is SGHRS and CDR2 is YFSETQ in the germline V gene. CDR3 residues: CASSDIRVGSANEQFF. DNA for the CDR3: TGCGCCAGCAGCGATATACGCGTGGGGAGCGCCAATGAGCAGTTCTTC. Together with reference TRBV5-1 and TRBJ2-1, the CDR3 gives the full variable domain: KAGVTQTPRYLIKTRGQQVTLSCSPISGHRSVSWYQQTPGQGLQFLFEYFSETQRNKGNFPGRFSGRQFSNSRSEMNVSTLELGDSALYLCASSDIRVGSANEQFFGPGTRLTVL.

This clonotype was detected only a few times. This chain joins TRBV12-3 or TRBV12-4 and TRBJ1-1, with D unresolved. V was clipped by 5 bases and J by 4 bases, with 11 bases between them. The CDR3 has 13 residues. This CDR3 is CASSTSISTEAFF. The CDR3 coding sequence is TGTGCCAGCAGTACTAGTATAAGCACTGAAGCTTTCTTT.

The rearrangement joins TRBV2 to TRBJ2-2, with 7 nucleotides matching TRBD1. This CDR3 has 14 amino acids. V was clipped by 7 bases and J by 4 bases; unmatched bases: 6. From germline, CDR1 is SNHLY and CDR2 FYNNEI. The CDR3 loop is CASITQGLTGELFF. The CDR3 DNA reads as TGTGCCAGCATAACACAGGGGCTCACCGGGGAGCTGTTTTTT.

In this sample, this clonotype turned up a few times. The V gene is TRBV5-1, the J gene TRBJ1-1; a possible D gene is TRBD1 (5 bases). The CDR3 loop spans 13 amino acids. Germline lookup yields CDR1 SGHRS and CDR2 YFSETQ. The ends were cut back, 7 bases at V and 4 bases at J, with 14 bases in the middle. The CDR3 spells CASRVPGGTEAFF. The CDR3 DNA reads as TGCGCCAGCCGCGTTCCGGGGGGCACTGAAGCTTTCTTT.

The rearrangement joins TRBV20-1 to TRBJ2-5; D is possibly TRBD2 (6 bases). The V end was cut by 2 bases, the J end by 5 bases, with 21 bases between. The CDR3 runs 16 residues. Germline V gives CDR1 DFQATT, CDR2 SNEGSKA (reference sequence). The CDR3 region is CSARKAGSGLWETQYF. The CDR3 DNA reads TGCAGTGCTAGAAAGGCGGGTAGCGGACTTTGGGAGACCCAGTACTTC.

This chain uses TRBV7-2 with TRBJ1-1; no definite D call. The V gene lost 1 base and the J gene lost 0 bases, with 9 bases spanning the gap. Germline-derived CDR1 and CDR2 are SGHTA and FQGNSA. This CDR3 has 15 amino acids. The CDR3 sequence: CASSLGLTMNTEAFF. As DNA, the CDR3 is TGTGCCAGCAGCTTAGGGTTGACAATGAACACTGAAGCTTTCTTT.

For the CDR3, the DNA is TGCGCCAGCAGCATAACCGGGACCCCCTATGGCTACACCTTC. Translation gives CASSITGTPYGYTF. This chain joins TRBV5-1 and TRBJ1-2; a weak D match, TRBD1 (5 bases). The CDR3 has 14 amino acids. CDR1 and CDR2 (germline): SGHRS, YFSETQ. Trimming stripped 4 bases from V and 4 bases from J, with 14 bases between.

There are a few counts of this clonotype. The J gene is TRBJ1-2, the V gene TRBV6-1; D is unresolved. Per germline, CDR1 MNHNS and CDR2 SASEGT. There are 13 residues in the CDR3. With 5 bases removed from V and 2 bases from J, the gap between germline ends came to 9 bases. In DNA form, the CDR3 reads TGTGCCAGCAGTTGGTCCGAAAACTATGGCTACACCTTC. Protein: CASSWSENYGYTF.

The chain recombines TRBV28 with TRBJ1-4; maybe TRBD1 (5 bases). V gave up 6 bases and J gave up 8 bases, with 13 bases separating them. CDR3 length: 13 residues. Germline V gene lookup returns CDR1 MDHEN and CDR2 SYDVKM. Written as DNA, the CDR3 is TGTGCCAGCAGCCGGACAAGGGAAGAAAAACTGTTTTTT. Its protein product is CASSRTREEKLFF.

The rearrangement links TRBV6-5 to TRBJ1-2; D unresolved. This CDR3 has 15 amino acids. V was cut by 3 bases and J by 4 bases, with 15 bases left in between. Germline V lookup: CDR1 MNHEY, CDR2 SVGAGI. CDR3 amino acids: CASSYGRPTTYGYTF. For the CDR3, the DNA is TGTGCCAGCAGTTATGGCAGGCCAACGACCTATGGCTACACCTTC.

This clonotype was observed a handful of times. This chain joins TRBV5-6 and TRBJ2-1; 11 positions agree with TRBD2. V shed 4 bases and J 7 bases; nucleotides not matched to a gene: 7. This CDR3 has 15 amino acids. Germline-derived CDR1 and CDR2 are SGHDT and YYEEEE. CDR3 nucleotide sequence: TGTGCCAGCAGCAGTAGCGGGGGGGCGTGGAATGAGCAGTTCTTC. This codes for CASSSSGGAWNEQFF. Looking up the rest from reference TRBV5-6 and TRBJ2-1 gives the full variable domain: DAGVTQSPTHLIKTRGQQVTLRCSPKSGHDTVSWYQQALGQGPQFIFQYYEEEERQRGNFPDRFSGHQFPNYSSELNVNALLLGDSALYLCASSSSGGAWNEQFFGPGTRLTVL.